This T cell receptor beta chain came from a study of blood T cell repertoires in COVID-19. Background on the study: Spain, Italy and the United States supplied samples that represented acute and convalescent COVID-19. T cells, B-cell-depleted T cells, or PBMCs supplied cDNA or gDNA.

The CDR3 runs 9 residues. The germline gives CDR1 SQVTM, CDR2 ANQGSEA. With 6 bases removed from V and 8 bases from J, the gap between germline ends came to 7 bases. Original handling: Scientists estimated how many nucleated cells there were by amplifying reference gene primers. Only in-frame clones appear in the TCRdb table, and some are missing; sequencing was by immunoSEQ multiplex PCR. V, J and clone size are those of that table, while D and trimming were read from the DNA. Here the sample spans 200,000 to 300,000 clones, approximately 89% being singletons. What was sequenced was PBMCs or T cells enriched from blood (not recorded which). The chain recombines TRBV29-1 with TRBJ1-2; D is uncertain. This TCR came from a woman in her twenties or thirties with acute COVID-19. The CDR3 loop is CSVYKGYTF. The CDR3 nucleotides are TGCAGCGTATATAAAGGCTACACCTTC.